This TCR beta chain emerged from a study of T-cell reconstitution after alpha-beta-depleted transplantation in children. The CDR3 totals 15 residues. The germline V gene encodes CDR1 SGDLS and CDR2 YYNGEE. Trimming cost V 7 bases and J 2 bases, with 15 bases left between them. Unique molecular identifiers tagged the TCRbeta library. TCRdb re-derived calls from the PCR reads in MiXCR, one entry per CDR3 protein. The sample holds approximately 390,000 distinct CDR3 sequences; about 11% are singletons and the top ten take roughly 6%. The chain employs TRBV9 and TRBJ2-2, with a tentative D call TRBD2 (6 bases). Sequences were derived from PBMCs from the stem cell graft donor, sampled from the stem cell graft. The TCR comes from a human donor who donated a stem cell graft to a child with acute myeloid leukemia. CDR3 sequence (DNA): TGTGCCAGCCTATGCGGGATCCCTAACACCGGGGAGCTGTTTTTT. This codes for CASLCGIPNTGELFF.